The 11 T cell receptor beta chains in this list originate from one sample, sequenced in a study of control samples from healthy donors and cancer patients. Only in-frame clones appear in the TCRdb table, and some are missing; sequencing was by immunoSEQ multiplex PCR. The table lists 98,000 or so clones, roughly four fifths of them singletons. Specimen: blood. The receptor set was obtained from a man between 60 and 75 years old in good health.

This clone was counted between two and nine times. The chain couples TRBV9 to TRBJ1-2; maybe TRBD1 (5 bases). The germline CDR1 and CDR2 sequences are SGDLS and YYNGEE. Trimming shortened V by 0 bases and J by 0 bases, and 12 bases separated the two germline ends. CDR3 length equals 16 residues. The CDR3 DNA is TGTGCCAGCAGCGTAGACCCGGGGCCTCCTAACTATGGCTACACCTTC. Encoded protein: CASSVDPGPPNYGYTF. Full variable domain (remainder filled in from reference TRBV9 and TRBJ1-2): DSGVTQTPKHLITATGQRVTLRCSPRSGDLSVYWYQQSLDQGLQFLIQYYNGEERAKGNILERFSAQQFPDLHSELNLSSLELGDSALYFCASSVDPGPPNYGYTFGSGTRLTVV.

The V call is TRBV18, the J call TRBJ1-2; D perhaps matches TRBD1 (6 bases). V was shortened by 4 bases and J by 3 bases, with 12 bases between the two germline ends. The germline gives CDR1 KGHSH, CDR2 LQKENI. CDR3 length: 14 amino acids. CDR3 coding DNA: TGTGCCAGCTCACGGGCAGGGGTTGACTATGGCTACACCTTC. Its translation: CASSRAGVDYGYTF.

This chain joins TRBV5-1 and TRBJ2-1; 12 bases align to TRBD1. Germline values: CDR1 SGHRS, CDR2 YFSETQ. V lost 5 bases, J lost 8 bases, and 17 bases stayed unmatched. This CDR3 contains 18 residues. DNA of the CDR3: TGCGCCAGCAGTTTTTCTTTTTCCGGGACAGGGGGCCGCGATGAGCAGTTCTTC. Translated, it gives CASSFSFSGTGGRDEQFF.

V and J are TRBV28 and TRBJ1-4, with no clear D. This CDR3 contains 15 residues. V gave up 6 bases and J gave up 6 bases, with 17 bases separating them. From germline, CDR1 is MDHEN and CDR2 SYDVKM. As DNA, the CDR3 is TGTGCCAGCAGCCGTACCCCGTCTCCGGATGAAAAACTGTTTTTT. It codes for CASSRTPSPDEKLFF.

The chain uses TRBV3-1 (or the pseudogene TRBV3-2) and TRBJ1-3; no definite D call. The V gene's germline CDR1 is LGHDT and CDR2 YNNKEL (reference sequence). The length of the CDR3 is 16 residues. V was pared by 4 bases and J by 0 bases, with 13 bases between. In DNA form, the CDR3 reads TGTGCCAGCAGCCCCCAACCGAGGTTCTCTGGAAACACCATATATTTT. Translating it yields CASSPQPRFSGNTIYF.

The chain couples TRBV5-6 to TRBJ2-7; 11 nucleotides match TRBD2. Germline V gene data show CDR1 as SGHDT and CDR2 as YYEEEE. After removal of 4 bases from V and 2 bases from J, the junction contained 5 bases not matched to a gene. The CDR3 covers 15 residues. CDR3 residues: CASSIGLAGTYEQYF. The DNA of the CDR3 is TGTGCCAGCAGCATCGGACTAGCGGGTACCTACGAGCAGTACTTC. The whole variable domain, remainder taken from reference TRBV5-6 and TRBJ2-7, is DAGVTQSPTHLIKTRGQQVTLRCSPKSGHDTVSWYQQALGQGPQFIFQYYEEEERQRGNFPDRFSGHQFPNYSSELNVNALLLGDSALYLCASSIGLAGTYEQYFGPGTRLTVT.

The chain is built from TRBV7-8 and TRBJ2-3, with D unresolved. V shed 4 bases and J shed 0 bases, with 5 bases lying between them. This CDR3 comprises 13 residues. Germline CDR1 and CDR2: SGHVS and FQNEAQ. The CDR3 loop is CASSYGSTDTQYF. DNA for the CDR3: TGTGCCAGCAGCTACGGGAGCACAGATACGCAGTATTTT.

This chain joins TRBV7-3 and TRBJ1-1, with D maybe TRBD1 (5 bases). The V gene lost 4 bases and the J gene lost 4 bases, with 16 bases spanning the gap. The V gene's germline CDR1 is SGHTA and CDR2 FQGTGA. CDR3 size: 15 residues. The CDR3 nucleotides read TGTGCCAGCAGCTCCCAGGTGGGGGAAAGCACTGAAGCTTTCTTT. This gives the protein CASSSQVGESTEAFF.

The table lists this clone with a few counts. J is TRBJ2-7 and V is TRBV10-3, with D perhaps matching TRBD2 (5 bases). The CDR3 extends over 13 amino acids. Germline values: CDR1 ENHRY, CDR2 SYGVKD. The germline V and J ends were trimmed by 7 bases and 0 bases, with 10 bases remaining between them. The CDR3 region is CAIKLGYSYEQYF. The CDR3 DNA is TGTGCCATCAAACTAGGATACTCCTACGAGCAGTACTTC.

The rearrangement joins TRBV6-5 to TRBJ2-5; no definite D call. V lost 0 bases and J lost 4, with 9 bases in between. The CDR3 is made up of 14 amino acids. In germline, CDR1 is MNHEY, CDR2 SVGAGI. CDR3 in amino acids: CASSYSGPPETQYF. The CDR3 bases are TGTGCCAGCAGTTACTCCGGACCCCCAGAGACCCAGTACTTC.

The chain links TRBV20-1 to TRBJ2-7; D gene uncertain. The CDR3 consists of 11 residues. Trimming left V 5 bases short and J 2 bases short, with 7 bases between. From germline, CDR1 is DFQATT and CDR2 SNEGSKA (reference sequence). CDR3 coding DNA: TGCAGTGCTCGAGTCACCTACGAGCAGTACTTC. It translates to CSARVTYEQYF.